The 15 T cell receptor beta chains below come from one sample, sequenced in a study of CD8+CD57+ T cells in acquired aplastic anemia. CD8+CD57+ cell expansion had been shown by flow cytometry in patients chosen for sequencing. Genomic DNA, the template, was used for profiling of the TCR beta VDJ and CDR3. TCRdb analysed the reads with MiXCR anew, one entry per CDR3 protein. The sample records around 500,000 distinct CDR3 sequences, more than 25% being singletons. Sequencing input: sorted CD4+, CD8+, or CD8+CD57+ T cells (not recorded which) from PBMCs. These receptors originate from a human donor with aplastic anemia.

J is TRBJ1-2 and V is TRBV6-2 or TRBV6-3; tentatively, D is TRBD1 (6 bases). This CDR3 is 13 amino acids long. Deletions cut 2 bases from V and 6 bases from J, with 10 bases between. Per the germline V gene, CDR1 is MNHEY and CDR2 is SVGEGT. The CDR3 spells CASSYRYRDGYTF. The CDR3 nucleotides read TGTGCCAGCAGTTACCGGTACAGGGATGGCTACACCTTC.

This clonotype showed up just a few times. This sequence may be a read error, since a much larger clone differs from it by one base. V gene TRBV4-2 combines with J gene TRBJ1-1; no clear D gene. CDR3 length equals 13 residues. Trimming pared 4 bases from V and 1 base from J, leaving 7 bases between. Germline CDR1 and CDR2: LGHNA and YNFKEQ. CDR3 sequence reads: CASSPRQNTEAFF. In DNA form, the CDR3 reads TGTGCCAGCAGCCCCCGACAGAACACTGAAGCTTTCTTT.

This clonotype has only a few counts. The rearrangement uses TRBV14 and TRBJ1-3; no firm D call. Between the trimmed V and J ends, which lost 1 base and 1 base, there was a span of 5 bases. The CDR3 sequence is 14 residues long. From germline, CDR1 is SGHDN and CDR2 FVKESK. DNA for the CDR3: TGTGCCAGCAGCCAAGTGCTTTCTGGAAACACCATATATTTT. Translated: CASSQVLSGNTIYF.

This clonotype has a count of ten or more. This chain connects TRBV20-1 to TRBJ2-7, with D possibly TRBD2 on 6 matching bases. V gave up 5 bases and J gave up 3 bases, with 17 bases separating them. The germline V gene has CDR1 DFQATT and CDR2 SNEGSKA (reference sequence). There are 14 residues in the CDR3. The CDR3 coding sequence is TGCAGTGCTGTACTAGCCGCGACAAACTACGAGCAGTACTTC. It codes for CSAVLAATNYEQYF.

This clonotype was counted a few times. A much larger clone differs by one base, so this may be a read error. CDR3 residues: CASSLDMSSYEQYF. CDR3 coding DNA: TGTGCCAGCAGCTTGGACATGAGCTCCTACGAGCAGTACTTC. This chain links TRBV11-2 with TRBJ2-7; D is perhaps TRBD1 (5 bases). The CDR3 totals 14 residues. Germline V gene data show CDR1 as SGHAT and CDR2 as FQNNGV. V shed 3 bases and J shed 0 bases, with 9 bases lying between them.

There are a few counts of this clonotype. The chain is built from TRBV5-1 and TRBJ1-2, with unresolved D. The CDR3 consists of 14 residues. With 0 bases removed from V and 2 bases from J, the gap between germline ends came to 8 bases. From germline, CDR1 is SGHRS and CDR2 YFSETQ. CDR3 sequence reads: CASSLDSRNYGYTF. In DNA form, the CDR3 reads TGCGCCAGCAGCTTGGACAGTAGAAACTATGGCTACACCTTC.

There are many counts of this clonotype. J is TRBJ1-3 and V is TRBV2; TRBD1 matches at 7 bases. Unmatched junction bases numbered 6, after V lost 7 bases and J lost 3 bases. The CDR3 length is 14 residues. Germline assignment: CDR1 SNHLY and CDR2 FYNNEI. CDR3 sequence reads: CASTLDRSGNTIYF. DNA for the CDR3: TGTGCCAGCACTCTGGACAGGAGTGGAAACACCATATATTTT. The variable domain in full, with the rest retrieved from reference TRBV2 and TRBJ1-3, is EPEVTQTPSHQVTQMGQEVILRCVPISNHLYFYWYRQILGQKVEFLVSFYNNEISEKSEIFDDQFSVERPDGSNFTLKIRSTKLEDSAMYFCASTLDRSGNTIYFGEGSWLTVV.

This clonotype has at least ten counts. The gene calls are TRBV9 and TRBJ1-2, with no clear D. Trimming shortened V by 0 bases and J by 3 bases, and 9 bases separated the two germline ends. Germline assignment: CDR1 SGDLS and CDR2 YYNGEE. The CDR3 covers 14 residues. The CDR3 loop is CASSVESGDYGYTF. The CDR3 region has the DNA TGTGCCAGCAGCGTAGAGTCAGGAGACTATGGCTACACCTTC.

This clonotype was detected a few times. Compared with germline, one end of the junction differs, possibly owing to a read error. The CDR3 protein is CANSESVGGSGTKNIQYF. The DNA for the CDR3 is TGCGCCAACAGTGAGTCGGTGGGCGGGAGTGGGACCAAAAACATTCAGTACTTC. The chain recombines TRBV10-2 with TRBJ2-4; 7 positions agree with TRBD2. Germline CDR1 reads WSHSY; CDR2 reads SAAADI. This CDR3 is 18 amino acids long.

This clonotype showed up many times. The chain uses TRBV7-2 and TRBJ1-2, with D possibly TRBD1 on 6 matching bases. V lost 0 bases and J lost 4, with 12 bases in between. The CDR3 contains 15 residues. Germline CDR1 reads SGHTA; CDR2 reads FQGNSA. CDR3 protein: CASSLAGGGPYGYTF. Written as DNA, the CDR3 is TGTGCCAGCAGCTTAGCGGGTGGGGGCCCCTATGGCTACACCTTC.

J is TRBJ1-1 and V is TRBV10-3; 8 nucleotides match TRBD1. V trimming: 4 bases; J trimming: 8 bases; junction bases outside the gene matches: 12. The CDR3 is 15 amino acids. From germline, CDR1 is ENHRY and CDR2 SYGVKD. This CDR3 is CAISGKTGGITEAFF. CDR3 bases: TGTGCCATCAGTGGCAAAACAGGGGGGATTACAGAAGCTTTCTTT.

The chain recombines TRBV11-2 with TRBJ2-3, with 9 positions matching TRBD2. CDR1 is SGHAT, CDR2 FQNNGV, per germline. The CDR3 sequence is 15 residues long. J was trimmed by 1 base and V by 5 bases; bases with no gene match: 4. The CDR3 loop is CASSARLAGTDTQYF. CDR3 nucleotides: TGTGCCAGCAGCGCAAGACTAGCGGGCACAGATACGCAGTATTTT.

The V call is TRBV28, the J call TRBJ1-1; the D is unclear. Per the germline V gene, CDR1 is MDHEN and CDR2 is SYDVKM. The CDR3 covers 13 residues. Deletions cut 6 bases from V and 4 bases from J, with 12 bases between. CDR3 sequence (DNA): TGTGCCAGCAGCCCTTATCGGGGCACTGAAGCTTTCTTT. Translating gives CASSPYRGTEAFF.

This clonotype was seen only a few times. The chain joins TRBV5-1 to TRBJ1-4, with a tentative D call TRBD1 (5 bases). The CDR3 loop spans 16 amino acids. V shed 0 bases and J shed 6 bases, with 15 bases lying between them. CDR1 is SGHRS and CDR2 is YFSETQ in the germline V gene. CDR3 protein: CASSLGQREMDEKLFF. CDR3 bases: TGCGCCAGCAGCTTGGGACAGCGGGAGATGGATGAAAAACTGTTTTTT.

Only a few counts were recorded for this clonotype. The chain combines TRBV16 with TRBJ1-1, with TRBD1 matching 10 bases. Germline lookup yields CDR1 KGHSY and CDR2 FQNENV. Unmatched junction bases numbered 4, after V lost 4 bases and J lost 5 bases. The CDR3 runs to 14 residues. CDR3 DNA: TGTGCCAGCAGCCCCCGGGACAGGGGTACTGAAGCTTTCTTT. Amino acid sequence: CASSPRDRGTEAFF.